The 27 T cell receptor beta chains listed next were all sequenced from one sample in a study of T cell repertoires in cytomegalovirus infection. For these receptors, no antigen is known. MiXCR, run by TCRdb on the reads, gives a single entry per CDR3 protein. In the table there are about 830,000 distinct CDR3 sequences, approximately 32% of which are singletons. The sequenced sample was cultured CD8+ T cells from PBMCs, obtained from culture after CMV antigen stimulation. The receptors were sampled from a human donor in good health (CMV status not recorded). Some clones in this sample may be carry-over from other donors' samples.

The chain combines TRBV12-3 or TRBV12-4 with TRBJ2-2, with D tentatively TRBD1 or TRBD2 (5 bases each). The CDR3 is 17 amino acids. Trimming pared 6 bases from V and 7 bases from J, leaving 24 bases between. The CDR3 DNA follows: TGTGCCAGCAGCCCGGGTATTGCAACAGGAGGAGACGGGGAGCTGTTTTTT. Translation: CASSPGIATGGDGELFF.

This clonotype was found a few times. CDR3 DNA sequence: TGTGCCAGCAGTAACAGGGAAACAAACTATGGCTACACCTTC. It codes for CASSNRETNYGYTF. The chain recombines TRBV2 with TRBJ1-2; possible D gene TRBD1, 6 bases. Germline CDR1 and CDR2: SNHLY and FYNNEI. V lost 5 bases, J lost 2 bases, and 12 bases lay in between. The length of the CDR3 is 14 residues.

About this clonotype: One end of the junction does not line up with germline, which may come from a read error. V is TRBV28 and J is TRBJ2-2, with D perhaps matching TRBD1 (5 bases). The CDR3 runs 13 residues. The germline gives CDR1 MDHEN, CDR2 SYDVKM. The CDR3, as DNA: TGTGCCAGCAGTTTTCTGGACACCGAGGAGCTGTTTTTT. Its protein is CASSFLDTEELFF.

Turning to this clonotype: A much larger clone differs from this one at a single base, so this may be a read error. The V gene is TRBV7-8, the J gene TRBJ2-7, with TRBD1 matching over 8 bases. Germline assignment: CDR1 SGHVS and CDR2 FQNEAQ. This CDR3 has 15 amino acids. CDR3 region: CASSFRTGNSNEQYF. In DNA, the CDR3 is TGTGCCAGCAGCTTCCGGACAGGGAACTCCAACGAGCAGTACTTC. The whole variable domain, remainder taken from reference TRBV7-8 and TRBJ2-7, is GAGVSQSPRYKVAKRGQDVALRCDPISGHVSLFWYQQALGQGPEFLTYFQNEAQLDKSGLPSDRFFAERPEGSVSTLKIQRTQQEDSAVYLCASSFRTGNSNEQYFGPGTRLTVT.

This clonotype has at least ten counts. The gene calls are TRBV29-1 and TRBJ1-2, with 11 bases fitting TRBD1. From germline, CDR1 is SQVTM and CDR2 ANQGSEA. This CDR3 has 15 amino acids. The ends lost 4 bases at V and 2 bases at J; junction bases unmatched: 6. For the CDR3, the DNA is TGCAGCGTTGCCGGGACAGGGGGAGAAAACTATGGCTACACCTTC. Its translation: CSVAGTGGENYGYTF.

This clonotype was found a few times. The chain employs TRBV19 and TRBJ1-1; D is unclear. Germline CDR1 reads LNHDA; CDR2 reads SQIVND (reference sequence). The CDR3 runs 13 residues. Deletions cut 3 bases from V and 1 base from J, with 6 bases between. CDR3 amino acids: CASSISKNTEAFF. DNA for the CDR3: TGTGCCAGTAGTATTTCCAAGAACACTGAAGCTTTCTTT.

The chain combines TRBV6-4 with TRBJ2-1; D unclear. CDR3 length: 12 amino acids. Germline V gives CDR1 MRHNA, CDR2 SNTAGT. Trimming left V 1 base short and J 6 bases short, with 4 bases between. The CDR3 nucleotides read TGTGCCAGCAGTGACTGGTCCAATGAGCAGTTCTTC. Translating gives CASSDWSNEQFF.

This clonotype was counted only a few times. The chain combines TRBV27 with TRBJ2-7; no clear D. Germline V CDR1 and CDR2: MNHEY, SMNVEV (reference sequence). V was shortened by 5 bases and J by 4 bases, with 12 bases between the two germline ends. The CDR3 runs to 13 residues. CDR3 nucleotide sequence: TGTGCCAGCAGTATACGTGCGAGTTACGAGCAGTACGTC. Amino acids: CASSIRASYEQYV.

This clonotype showed up many times. This rearrangement joins TRBV7-6 to TRBJ1-4; D gene ambiguous. This CDR3 is built from 14 residues. Germline V gives CDR1 SGHVS, CDR2 FNYEAQ. The germline V and J ends were trimmed by 2 bases and 7 bases, with 11 bases remaining between them. The CDR3 DNA is TGTGCCAGCAGCTTAAGGCCCTCGGGTGAAAAACTGTTTTTT. Its translation: CASSLRPSGEKLFF.

The chain has TRBV10-3 and TRBJ2-1, with a weak D call TRBD2 (5 bases). CDR3 length equals 14 residues. Looked up from germline, CDR1 is ENHRY and CDR2 is SYGVKD. Trimming removed 6 bases from V and 4 bases from J, with 13 bases in between. The CDR3 DNA sequence: TGTGCCATCAGGGGGATGGGAGATTACAATGAGCAGTTCTTC. Translated: CAIRGMGDYNEQFF.

This clonotype turned up a few times. V and J are TRBV7-9 and TRBJ1-1; a possible D gene is TRBD1 (6 bases). The CDR3 runs 12 residues. Trimming left V 8 bases short and J 6 bases short, with 13 bases between. CDR1 is SEHNR and CDR2 is FQNEAQ in the germline V gene (reference sequence). As DNA, the CDR3 is TGTGCCAGCCGCGGCAGGGGCCCTGAAGCTTTCTTT. This gives the protein CASRGRGPEAFF.

V is TRBV11-2 and J is TRBJ1-4; no clear D. Trimming shortened V by 5 bases and J by 1 base, and 8 bases separated the two germline ends. There are 14 residues in the CDR3. CDR1 SGHAT and CDR2 FQNNGV come from the germline V gene. CDR3 sequence: CASSRKRTNEKLFF. In DNA form, the CDR3 reads TGTGCCAGCAGCCGCAAGAGAACTAATGAAAAACTGTTTTTT.

V gene TRBV3-1 combines with J gene TRBJ1-1, with D possibly being TRBD1 (5 bases). The germline gives CDR1 LGHDT, CDR2 YNNKEL (reference sequence). There are 16 residues in the CDR3. The V end was cut by 3 bases, the J end by 3 bases, with 17 bases between. The CDR3 region is CASSHPPQGTYTEAFF. The CDR3 coding sequence is TGTGCCAGCAGCCATCCCCCCCAGGGTACGTACACTGAAGCTTTCTTT.

This clonotype has just a few counts. The J gene is TRBJ2-1, the V gene TRBV6-5; D not resolved. Trimming pared 2 bases from V and 3 bases from J, leaving 8 bases between. Germline assignment: CDR1 MNHEY and CDR2 SVGAGI. The CDR3 has 14 residues. The CDR3: CASSYGVSYNEQFF. DNA for the CDR3: TGTGCCAGCAGTTACGGGGTGAGCTACAATGAGCAGTTCTTC.

This chain uses TRBV12-3 or TRBV12-4 with TRBJ2-5; no clear D gene. The CDR3 loop spans 14 amino acids. V was cut by 5 bases and J by 5 bases, with 15 bases left in between. Here the CDR3 reads CASSRVAGRETQYF. DNA of the CDR3: TGTGCCAGCAGTCGCGTGGCAGGACGGGAGACCCAGTACTTC.

This clonotype appeared a few times. V usage is TRBV28 and J usage is TRBJ2-2, with 7 bases lining up with TRBD1. The ends lost 3 bases at V and 5 bases at J; junction bases unmatched: 9. CDR3 size: 16 residues. CDR1 MDHEN and CDR2 SYDVKM come from the germline V gene. As DNA, the CDR3 is TGTGCCAGCAGTTTTGCCTTACAGGGGCGAACCGGGGAGCTGTTTTTT. The encoded protein is CASSFALQGRTGELFF.

In this sample, this clonotype turned up a few times. The chain employs TRBV7-9 and TRBJ2-3, with 9 bases aligning to TRBD1. The germline V gene encodes CDR1 SEHNR and CDR2 FQNEAQ (reference sequence). Trimming cost V 4 bases and J 0 bases; bases outside gene matches: 8. The CDR3 spans 17 residues. The CDR3 loop is CASSWWTGEFSTDTQYF. In DNA, the CDR3 is TGTGCCAGCAGCTGGTGGACAGGGGAGTTTAGCACAGATACGCAGTATTTT.

This clonotype was recorded a few times. This rearrangement joins TRBV7-6 to TRBJ2-7; 14 bases match TRBD2. In germline, CDR1 is SGHVS, CDR2 FNYEAQ. CDR3 length: 20 amino acids. Trimming took 5 bases from V and 1 from J; bases not matched to a gene: 16. The CDR3 protein is CASSPRTSGGPATTSYEQYF. The CDR3 DNA sequence: TGTGCCAGCAGCCCTAGGACTAGCGGGGGGCCCGCAACAACTTCCTACGAGCAGTACTTC.

This clonotype was found a few times. The genes are TRBV12-3 or TRBV12-4 and TRBJ1-1, with D hard to call. Trimming left V 8 bases short and J 10 bases short, with 11 bases between. The CDR3 is made up of 10 amino acids. The CDR3 DNA sequence: TGTGCCAGCCTAGCAGGAGGAGCTTTCTTT. Translation: CASLAGGAFF.

The chain joins TRBV4-1 to TRBJ2-1; D gene uncertain. The CDR3 length is 17 residues. V lost 4 bases, J lost 1 base, and 17 bases lay in between. The germline CDR1 and CDR2 sequences are MGHRA and YSYEKL. The CDR3 loop is CASSPTGLEVSYNEQFF. CDR3 sequence (DNA): TGCGCCAGCAGCCCTACCGGGCTAGAAGTATCCTACAATGAGCAGTTCTTC.

The table lists this clonotype with a few counts. The V gene is TRBV7-9, the J gene TRBJ2-2; D not resolved. CDR1 is SEHNR, CDR2 FQNEAQ, per germline (reference sequence). This CDR3 contains 18 residues. The V end lost 4 bases, the J end lost 1 base, and 19 bases lay between the germline ends. As DNA, the CDR3 is TGTGCCAGCAGCTCATTAGCCCAGGAGTATGGGAACACCGGGGAGCTGTTTTTT. Protein sequence: CASSSLAQEYGNTGELFF.

The V and J genes are TRBV5-5 and TRBJ2-2; 9 bases align to TRBD1. The germline V gene has CDR1 SGHKS and CDR2 YYEKEE (reference sequence). The CDR3 extends over 15 amino acids. Germline trimming cut 3 bases from V and 6 bases from J; bases unmatched to any gene: 6. For the CDR3, the DNA is TGTGCCAGCAGCTCCGGGACAGGGTATTCCGGGGAGCTGTTTTTT. Translating it yields CASSSGTGYSGELFF.

V usage is TRBV10-3 and J usage is TRBJ1-5, with a possible D match to TRBD1 (5 bases). Deletions cut 0 bases from V and 5 bases from J, with 14 bases between. The CDR3 totals 16 residues. Germline loops: CDR1 ENHRY, CDR2 SYGVKD. The CDR3 spells CAISESLGDAYQPQHF. The CDR3 DNA follows: TGTGCCATCAGTGAGTCGTTAGGGGACGCTTATCAGCCCCAGCATTTT.

This clonotype was counted ten times or more. This rearrangement joins TRBV7-6 to TRBJ2-2; D gene unclear. Germline CDR1 SGHVS, CDR2 FNYEAQ. V shed 3 bases and J shed 1 base, with 15 bases lying between them. This CDR3 is 17 amino acids long. CDR3 in DNA: TGTGCCAGCAGCTTGGATGGGCCAGACATGAACACCGGGGAGCTGTTTTTT. It encodes CASSLDGPDMNTGELFF.

This clonotype has only a few counts. J is TRBJ2-5 and V is TRBV7-9; D may correspond to TRBD1 or TRBD2 (6 bases each). The germline V and J ends were trimmed by 4 bases and 4 bases, with 16 bases remaining between them. Germline V gives CDR1 SEHNR, CDR2 FQNEAQ (reference sequence). The CDR3 runs to 15 residues. The CDR3 sequence is CASSSEGGPGETQYF. CDR3 coding DNA: TGTGCCAGCAGCTCCGAAGGGGGGCCGGGAGAGACCCAGTACTTC.

This clonotype was detected only a few times. In nucleotides, the CDR3 is TGTGCCAGCAGTTTTTATGGCGCATCTAGCACAGATACGCAGTATTTT. Its protein product is CASSFYGASSTDTQYF. The chain uses TRBV28 and TRBJ2-3; no clear D gene. V was trimmed by 3 bases and J by 0 bases, leaving 13 bases between them. Germline CDR1 reads MDHEN; CDR2 reads SYDVKM. The CDR3 has 16 residues. Filled out from reference TRBV28 and TRBJ2-3, the complete variable domain reads DVKVTQSSRYLVKRTGEKVFLECVQDMDHENMFWYRQDPGLGLRLIYFSYDVKMKEKGDIPEGYSVSREKKERFSLILESASTNQTSMYLCASSFYGASSTDTQYFGPGTRLTVL.

The chain is built from TRBV9 and TRBJ2-1, with D perhaps TRBD2 (7 bases). V lost 5 bases to trimming and J lost 5 bases, with 26 bases between them. Germline V gives CDR1 SGDLS, CDR2 YYNGEE. This CDR3 comprises 18 residues. The CDR3 region has the DNA TGTGCCAGCAGTGGCCTCCAAGGGGTGGGGGGGCCGGACAATGAGCAGTTCTTC. Its translation is CASSGLQGVGGPDNEQFF.